The following is a T cell receptor (beta chain) sequence with its context. Treatment noted: randomized to nivolumab then ipilimumab (arm A) or the reverse (arm B). J gave up 2 bases and V 5 bases, and 6 bases lay outside the gene matches. This CDR3 is built from 13 residues. Germline lookup yields CDR1 SQVTM and CDR2 ANQGSEA. This record comes from a study of sequential checkpoint blockade in melanoma. Study overall: Around 90 pretreatment tumor DNA samples were TCRβ immunosequenced.

The protocol was immunoSEQ multiplex PCR, while the TCRdb copy is restricted to in-frame clones and leaves out a portion. The sample shows 2,000 to 3,000 clones, about a fifth of them seen only once. The sample was tumor tissue (inferred from file names), taken from a patient given nivolumab and ipilimumab in sequence. The V and J genes are TRBV29-1 and TRBJ2-7, with TRBD2 matching over 7 bases. The origin of this receptor is a human donor with melanoma. The CDR3 loop is CSVCGGPAYEQYF. CDR3 in DNA: TGCAGCGTTTGCGGGGGTCCCGCCTACGAGCAGTACTTC.